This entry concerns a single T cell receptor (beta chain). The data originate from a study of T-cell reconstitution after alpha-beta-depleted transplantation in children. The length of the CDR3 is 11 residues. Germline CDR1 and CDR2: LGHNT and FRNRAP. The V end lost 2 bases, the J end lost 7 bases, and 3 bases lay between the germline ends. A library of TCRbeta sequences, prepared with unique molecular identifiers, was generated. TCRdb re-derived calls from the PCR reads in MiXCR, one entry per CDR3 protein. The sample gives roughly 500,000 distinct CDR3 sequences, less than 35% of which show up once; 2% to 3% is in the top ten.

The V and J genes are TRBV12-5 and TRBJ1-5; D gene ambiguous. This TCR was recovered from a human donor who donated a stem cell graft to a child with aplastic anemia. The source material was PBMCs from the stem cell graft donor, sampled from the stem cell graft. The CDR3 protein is CASGLRQPQHF. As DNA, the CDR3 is TGTGCTAGTGGTTTGAGGCAGCCCCAGCATTTT.